The 30 T cell receptor beta chains reported below all come from one sample, sequenced in a study of cytomegalovirus exposure and HLA in healthy donors. Primers for the PCR totalled 60 Vbeta and 13 Jbeta. This table comes from immunoSEQ multiplex PCR, and its TCRdb copy is limited to in-frame clones, with some not included. The sample has about 160,000 clones, 75% to 85% seen once. The sample comprised PBMCs. The source is a man between 45 and 60 years old in good health and CMV-seropositive.

The V call is TRBV7-3, the J call TRBJ2-3, with 9 nucleotides matching TRBD2. Germline-derived CDR1 and CDR2 are SGHTA and FQGTGA. V lost 5 bases and J lost 3; bases outside the gene matches: 6. The CDR3 spans 15 residues. The CDR3 sequence: CASSLLAGPTDTQYF. The CDR3, as DNA: TGTGCCAGCAGCCTTCTAGCGGGGCCTACAGATACGCAGTATTTT.

This clone was counted once. CDR3: CASSLGRRGVLGRYEQYF. The DNA of the CDR3 is TGCGCCAGCAGCTTAGGACGCAGGGGCGTGCTAGGCCGCTACGAGCAGTACTTC. The rearrangement links TRBV5-1 to TRBJ2-7; possible D gene TRBD1, 6 bases. The germline V gene has CDR1 SGHRS and CDR2 YFSETQ. Deletions cut 2 bases from V and 3 bases from J, with 24 bases between. This CDR3 contains 18 residues. The variable domain in full, with the rest retrieved from reference TRBV5-1 and TRBJ2-7, is KAGVTQTPRYLIKTRGQQVTLSCSPISGHRSVSWYQQTPGQGLQFLFEYFSETQRNKGNFPGRFSGRQFSNSRSEMNVSTLELGDSALYLCASSLGRRGVLGRYEQYFGPGTRLTVT.

The chain combines TRBV4-2 with TRBJ1-1; D might be TRBD1 (6 bases). The germline V gene encodes CDR1 LGHNA and CDR2 YNFKEQ. CDR3 length: 15 residues. V was clipped by 1 base and J by 2 bases, with 11 bases between them. This chain's CDR3 is CASSQGGGTNTEAFF. As DNA, the CDR3 is TGTGCCAGCAGCCAAGGAGGGGGAACAAACACTGAAGCTTTCTTT.

V usage is TRBV9 and J usage is TRBJ2-5; 9 positions agree with TRBD2. This CDR3 spans 15 amino acids. Trimming cost V 4 bases and J 1 base; bases outside gene matches: 5. CDR1 and CDR2 from the germline V gene are SGDLS and YYNGEE. CDR3 in amino acids: CASSPAGGAQETQYF. The CDR3 nucleotides read TGTGCCAGCAGCCCCGCGGGAGGGGCCCAAGAGACCCAGTACTTC.

The rearrangement links TRBV15 to TRBJ2-7, with 8 nucleotides matching TRBD2. V trimming: 0 bases; J trimming: 0 bases; junction bases outside the gene matches: 7. This CDR3 spans 17 amino acids. Germline CDR1 reads LNHNV; CDR2 reads YYDKDF (reference sequence). CDR3: CATSRERLAGDSYEQYF. The CDR3 DNA is TGTGCCACCAGCAGAGAGCGTCTAGCGGGTGACTCCTACGAGCAGTACTTC.

The CDR3 DNA sequence: TGCGCCAGCAGCTTGGTCCCCGGGACACGAGATGAAAAACTGTTTTTT. Translation: CASSLVPGTRDEKLFF. The chain recombines TRBV5-1 with TRBJ1-4; possible D gene TRBD1, 6 bases. Germline loops: CDR1 SGHRS, CDR2 YFSETQ. V was pared by 0 bases and J by 6 bases, with 15 bases between. This CDR3 has 16 residues.

The V call is TRBV7-2, the J call TRBJ1-6; the match to TRBD1 covers 7 bases. This CDR3 has 14 residues. Germline V gene data show CDR1 as SGHTA and CDR2 as FQGNSA. Trimming took 1 base from V and 6 from J; bases not matched to a gene: 0. CDR3 sequence: CASSLGDSNSPLHF. The CDR3 bases are TGTGCCAGCAGCTTAGGGGACAGTAATTCACCCCTCCACTTT.

The chain uses TRBV18 and TRBJ2-7; 7 bases are shared with TRBD2. Trimming removed 4 bases from V and 6 bases from J; junction bases left unmatched: 9. Germline assignment: CDR1 KGHSH and CDR2 LQKENI. This CDR3 comprises 14 residues. DNA of the CDR3: TGTGCCAGCTCACAGTCCCAGCGGGAAAGCGAGCAGTACGTC. It translates to CASSQSQRESEQYV.

The CDR3, as DNA: TGTGCCAGCAGCGTCGGGACTCGGGGTAGGCAGGTAAGGGCCACCGGGGAGCTGTTTTTT. Its protein product is CASSVGTRGRQVRATGELFF. The chain carries TRBV9 and TRBJ2-2; perhaps TRBD2 as D (6 bases). With 2 bases removed from V and 4 bases from J, the gap between germline ends came to 27 bases. Germline-derived CDR1 and CDR2 are SGDLS and YYNGEE. This CDR3 spans 20 amino acids.

The V and J genes are TRBV30 and TRBJ2-5; the match to TRBD2 covers 8 bases. V shed 2 bases and J 4 bases; nucleotides not matched to a gene: 9. This CDR3 is 15 amino acids long. Germline CDR1 is GTSNPN and CDR2 is SVGIG (reference sequence). The CDR3 sequence: CAWSSLGLAGETQYF. CDR3 nucleotide sequence: TGTGCCTGGAGTTCCCTAGGGCTAGCGGGAGAGACCCAGTACTTC.

The chain recombines TRBV5-4 with TRBJ2-3; D may be TRBD2 (6 bases). Germline values: CDR1 SGHNT, CDR2 YYREEE (reference sequence). The V end was cut by 0 bases, the J end by 6 bases, with 14 bases between. There are 15 residues in the CDR3. CDR3 nucleotide sequence: TGTGCCAGCAGCTTGGCGGGACTTCGGGGGGATACGCAGTATTTT. Encoded protein: CASSLAGLRGDTQYF.

The chain employs TRBV11-2 and TRBJ2-2; no clear D gene. The length of the CDR3 is 14 residues. Germline V CDR1 and CDR2: SGHAT, FQNNGV. The V end was cut by 1 base, the J end by 5 bases, with 8 bases between. The CDR3 spells CASSLGAQTGELFF. DNA of the CDR3: TGTGCCAGCAGCTTAGGAGCGCAGACCGGGGAGCTGTTTTTT.

The chain uses TRBV5-1 and TRBJ1-1, with TRBD1 identical over 7 bases. From germline, CDR1 is SGHRS and CDR2 YFSETQ. V was clipped by 8 bases and J by 4 bases; unmatched bases: 11. The CDR3 totals 14 residues. The CDR3 nucleotides are TGCGCCAGTCTCAAAACAGCAGGGGGCACTGAAGCTTTCTTT. It specifies CASLKTAGGTEAFF.

V usage is TRBV11-1 and J usage is TRBJ1-1, with 9 bases lining up with TRBD1. CDR3 length: 16 amino acids. The junction had 14 bases not matched to a gene; V was cut back by 4 bases and J by 8 bases. Germline V lookup: CDR1 SGHAT, CDR2 FQDESV (reference sequence). The CDR3 sequence: CASSSARDRVHPEAFF. CDR3 in DNA: TGTGCCAGCAGCTCCGCCCGGGACAGGGTCCACCCCGAAGCTTTCTTT.

This clone was detected a few times. The chain links TRBV27 to TRBJ2-7, with D perhaps TRBD1 (6 bases). The CDR3 has 14 residues. Trimming removed 5 bases at V and 3 bases at J, with 14 bases between. The germline V gene encodes CDR1 MNHEY and CDR2 SMNVEV (reference sequence). The CDR3 coding sequence is TGTGCCAGCAGTCTAGGGACATCGAACTACGAGCAGTACTTC. It is translated as CASSLGTSNYEQYF.

The chain links TRBV19 to TRBJ1-5; no clear D. Per the germline V gene, CDR1 is LNHDA and CDR2 is SQIVND (reference sequence). V dropped 6 bases and J dropped 3 bases, with 6 bases sitting between them. This CDR3 is 12 amino acids long. The CDR3 here is CASRSANQPQHF. The CDR3 DNA sequence: TGTGCCAGTAGAAGCGCCAATCAGCCCCAGCATTTT.

The rearrangement uses TRBV7-9 and TRBJ2-4, with D unresolved. The V end was cut by 5 bases, the J end by 6 bases, with 5 bases between. Per the germline V gene, CDR1 is SEHNR and CDR2 is FQNEAQ (reference sequence). CDR3 length equals 11 residues. The CDR3 sequence: CASSPGNIQYF. The CDR3 DNA is TGTGCCAGCAGCCCCGGAAACATTCAGTACTTC.

This chain connects TRBV10-3 to TRBJ1-5; D uncertain. Trimming pared 0 bases from V and 7 bases from J, leaving 4 bases between. Germline V gene lookup returns CDR1 ENHRY and CDR2 SYGVKD. This CDR3 spans 12 amino acids. CDR3 sequence: CAISESLQPQHF. DNA of the CDR3: TGTGCCATCAGTGAGTCGCTACAGCCCCAGCATTTT.

The chain employs TRBV19 and TRBJ1-2; D gene unclear. V was cut by 1 base and J by 3 bases, with 15 bases left in between. The CDR3 spans 16 residues. From germline, CDR1 is LNHDA and CDR2 SQIVND (reference sequence). Written as DNA, the CDR3 is TGTGCCAGTAGTATAGGGGTAGGTAGCCAGCACTATGGCTACACCTTC. Translating it yields CASSIGVGSQHYGYTF. Filled out from reference TRBV19 and TRBJ1-2, the complete variable domain reads DGGITQSPKYLFRKEGQNVTLSCEQNLNHDAMYWYRQDPGQGLRLIYYSQIVNDFQKGDIAEGYSVSREKKESFPLTVTSAQKNPTAFYLCASSIGVGSQHYGYTFGSGTRLTVV.

This clone came up a few times. The chain links TRBV5-6 to TRBJ2-6, with a tentative D call TRBD1 (6 bases). The CDR3 has 16 amino acids. Germline-derived CDR1 and CDR2 are SGHDT and YYEEEE. Between the trimmed V and J ends, which lost 4 bases and 0 bases, there was a span of 11 bases. CDR3 DNA: TGTGCCAGCAGCATTCAGGGGAACTCTGGGGCCAACGTCCTGACTTTC. Residues: CASSIQGNSGANVLTF.

The rearrangement uses TRBV7-9 and TRBJ2-2; the match to TRBD2 covers 7 bases. The CDR3 loop spans 16 amino acids. The germline V gene has CDR1 SEHNR and CDR2 FQNEAQ (reference sequence). J was trimmed by 1 base and V by 1 base; bases with no gene match: 3. CDR3 in amino acids: CASSLVQRGNTGELFF. In DNA, the CDR3 is TGTGCCAGCAGCTTAGTTCAGCGGGGGAACACCGGGGAGCTGTTTTTT.

The chain couples TRBV6-5 to TRBJ2-5, with 9 nucleotides matching TRBD1. Germline-derived CDR1 and CDR2 are MNHEY and SVGAGI. V shed 4 bases and J 6 bases; nucleotides not matched to a gene: 3. The length of the CDR3 is 13 residues. For the CDR3, the DNA is TGTGCCAGCAGTTCGACAGGGGGGAAGACCCAGTACTTC. Translated: CASSSTGGKTQYF.

This chain connects TRBV6-1 to TRBJ1-1; D gene ambiguous. This CDR3 comprises 13 residues. V was pared by 2 bases and J by 4 bases, with 8 bases between. The germline V gene has CDR1 MNHNS and CDR2 SASEGT. The CDR3 loop is CASSENGPTEAFF. The CDR3 DNA reads TGTGCCAGCAGTGAAAATGGGCCCACTGAAGCTTTCTTT.

This clone appeared once. The J gene is TRBJ1-6, the V gene TRBV27, with D maybe TRBD1 (6 bases). CDR3 length: 15 amino acids. The V end was cut by 4 bases, the J end by 9 bases, with 16 bases between. The germline gives CDR1 MNHEY, CDR2 SMNVEV (reference sequence). Written as DNA, the CDR3 is TGTGCCAGCAGTTCCATACAGGGCCTTAGTTCACCCCTCCACTTT. This translates into CASSSIQGLSSPLHF.

The rearrangement joins TRBV30 to TRBJ2-1, with 7 bases aligning to TRBD2. Germline CDR1 GTSNPN, CDR2 SVGIG (reference sequence). The CDR3 length is 15 residues. V shed 8 bases, J shed 4 bases, and the junction held 14 bases outside the gene matches. The DNA of the CDR3 is TGTGCCGGGACCCATCGGACTAGACCGTACAATGAGCAGTTCTTC. Its protein product is CAGTHRTRPYNEQFF.

The J gene is TRBJ2-5, the V gene TRBV18; D is ambiguous. The ends were cut back, 5 bases at V and 3 bases at J, with 4 bases in the middle. Germline V gives CDR1 KGHSH, CDR2 LQKENI. This CDR3 is 11 amino acids long. The CDR3 loop is CASSIKETQYF. For the CDR3, the DNA is TGTGCCAGCTCAATCAAAGAGACCCAGTACTTC.

Worth noting for this clone: One end of the junction fails to match germline, which may point to a read error. The chain combines TRBV7-7 with TRBJ2-2; D unresolved. The CDR3 covers 13 residues. The germline V gene encodes CDR1 SSHAT and CDR2 FNYEAQ (reference sequence). CDR3 protein: CASSSRVSGELFF. Written as DNA, the CDR3 is TGTGCTAGCAGCTCCCGGGTGTCCGGGGAGCTGTTTTTT.

J is TRBJ2-7 and V is TRBV7-9, with 7 bases matching TRBD2. Germline V gene data show CDR1 as SEHNR and CDR2 as FQNEAQ (reference sequence). With V trimmed by 6 bases and J by 2 bases, 10 bases remained unmatched. The CDR3 is 15 residues long. Here the CDR3 DNA reads TGTGCCAGCAGTATTGATTTGGGGGGGGCCTACGAGCAGTACTTC. Translating it yields CASSIDLGGAYEQYF.

The V gene is TRBV9, the J gene TRBJ2-1, with D unclear. Trimming left V 4 bases short and J 5 bases short, with 7 bases between. This CDR3 is built from 12 residues. CDR1 and CDR2 (germline): SGDLS, YYNGEE. The CDR3 bases are TGTGCCAGCAGCCCACTGAACAATGAGCAGTTCTTC. Translated, it gives CASSPLNNEQFF. The full variable domain, rest sourced from reference TRBV9 and TRBJ2-1, is DSGVTQTPKHLITATGQRVTLRCSPRSGDLSVYWYQQSLDQGLQFLIQYYNGEERAKGNILERFSAQQFPDLHSELNLSSLELGDSALYFCASSPLNNEQFFGPGTRLTVL.

This sequence joins TRBV19 and TRBJ2-5; 12 bases line up with TRBD2. Germline V CDR1 and CDR2: LNHDA, SQIVND (reference sequence). Germline trimming cut 9 bases from V and 4 bases from J; bases unmatched to any gene: 12. The CDR3 covers 16 residues. CDR3 bases: TGTGCCAGCAGGGCCGGCCTAGCGGGGGGGGCAGAGACCCAGTACTTC. Encoded protein: CASRAGLAGGAETQYF.